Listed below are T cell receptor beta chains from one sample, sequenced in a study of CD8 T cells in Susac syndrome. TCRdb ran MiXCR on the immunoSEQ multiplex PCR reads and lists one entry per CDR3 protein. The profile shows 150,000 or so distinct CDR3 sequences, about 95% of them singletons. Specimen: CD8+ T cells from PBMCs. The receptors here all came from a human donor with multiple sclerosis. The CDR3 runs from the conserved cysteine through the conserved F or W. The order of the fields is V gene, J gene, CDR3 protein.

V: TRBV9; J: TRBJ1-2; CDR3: CASSPWGQEHYGYTF
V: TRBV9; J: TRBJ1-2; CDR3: CASSVVGGMGYGYTF
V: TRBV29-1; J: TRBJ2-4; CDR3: CSVDSKNIQYF
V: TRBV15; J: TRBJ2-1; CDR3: CATSLMRDNEQFF
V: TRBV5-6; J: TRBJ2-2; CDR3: CASSLGAGTAGELFF
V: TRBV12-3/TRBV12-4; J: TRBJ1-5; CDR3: CASSDRDRTVFQPQHF
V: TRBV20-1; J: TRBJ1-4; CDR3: CSARTSVATNEKLFF
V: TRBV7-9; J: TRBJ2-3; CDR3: CASSLGPHTDTQYF
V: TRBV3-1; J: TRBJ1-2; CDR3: CASSQVTAYTF
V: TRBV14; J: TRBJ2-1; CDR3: CASSQFAGDSYNEQFF
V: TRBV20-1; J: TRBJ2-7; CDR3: CSARVFELTYEQYF
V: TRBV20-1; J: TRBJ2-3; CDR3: CSARGRVGEETSTDTQYF
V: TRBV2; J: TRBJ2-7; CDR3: CASIGSYEQYF
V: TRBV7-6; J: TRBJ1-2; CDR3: CASSLTDRDDYGYTF
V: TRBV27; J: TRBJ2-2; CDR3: CASSLFPTSGATGELFF
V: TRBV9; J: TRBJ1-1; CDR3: CASGTGTTEAFF
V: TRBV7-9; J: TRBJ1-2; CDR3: CASSSFGEGYTF
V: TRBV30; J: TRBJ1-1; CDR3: CAWSVMGDTEAFF
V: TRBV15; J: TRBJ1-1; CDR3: CATSRDSELDTEAFF
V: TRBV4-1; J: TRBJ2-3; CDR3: CASSQATGWGTDTQYF
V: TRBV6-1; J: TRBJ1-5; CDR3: CASSESADPQPQHF
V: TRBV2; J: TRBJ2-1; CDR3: CASSTRTGNYNEQFF
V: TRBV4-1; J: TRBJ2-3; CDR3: CASSQTTATDTQYF
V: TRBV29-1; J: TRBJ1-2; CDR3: CSVAGQPKNYGYTF
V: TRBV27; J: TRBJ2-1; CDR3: CASRQGAYNEQFF
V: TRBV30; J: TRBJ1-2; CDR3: CAWDWGSGYGYTF
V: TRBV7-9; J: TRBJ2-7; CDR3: CAYGQSYEQYF
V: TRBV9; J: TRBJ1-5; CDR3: CASSVGDSNQPQHF
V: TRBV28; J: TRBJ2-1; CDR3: CASIGGTSGNNEQFF
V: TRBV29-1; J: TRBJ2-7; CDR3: CSVEVRTGDYEQYF
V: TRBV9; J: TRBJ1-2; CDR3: CASSVVPGEGDYGYTF
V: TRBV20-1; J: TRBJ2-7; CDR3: CSARDMESPYEQYF
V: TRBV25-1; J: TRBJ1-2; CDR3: CASSGARAGVYGYTF
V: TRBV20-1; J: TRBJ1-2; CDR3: CSARDMYGYTF
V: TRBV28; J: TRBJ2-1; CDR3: CASSLGQGGYNEQFF